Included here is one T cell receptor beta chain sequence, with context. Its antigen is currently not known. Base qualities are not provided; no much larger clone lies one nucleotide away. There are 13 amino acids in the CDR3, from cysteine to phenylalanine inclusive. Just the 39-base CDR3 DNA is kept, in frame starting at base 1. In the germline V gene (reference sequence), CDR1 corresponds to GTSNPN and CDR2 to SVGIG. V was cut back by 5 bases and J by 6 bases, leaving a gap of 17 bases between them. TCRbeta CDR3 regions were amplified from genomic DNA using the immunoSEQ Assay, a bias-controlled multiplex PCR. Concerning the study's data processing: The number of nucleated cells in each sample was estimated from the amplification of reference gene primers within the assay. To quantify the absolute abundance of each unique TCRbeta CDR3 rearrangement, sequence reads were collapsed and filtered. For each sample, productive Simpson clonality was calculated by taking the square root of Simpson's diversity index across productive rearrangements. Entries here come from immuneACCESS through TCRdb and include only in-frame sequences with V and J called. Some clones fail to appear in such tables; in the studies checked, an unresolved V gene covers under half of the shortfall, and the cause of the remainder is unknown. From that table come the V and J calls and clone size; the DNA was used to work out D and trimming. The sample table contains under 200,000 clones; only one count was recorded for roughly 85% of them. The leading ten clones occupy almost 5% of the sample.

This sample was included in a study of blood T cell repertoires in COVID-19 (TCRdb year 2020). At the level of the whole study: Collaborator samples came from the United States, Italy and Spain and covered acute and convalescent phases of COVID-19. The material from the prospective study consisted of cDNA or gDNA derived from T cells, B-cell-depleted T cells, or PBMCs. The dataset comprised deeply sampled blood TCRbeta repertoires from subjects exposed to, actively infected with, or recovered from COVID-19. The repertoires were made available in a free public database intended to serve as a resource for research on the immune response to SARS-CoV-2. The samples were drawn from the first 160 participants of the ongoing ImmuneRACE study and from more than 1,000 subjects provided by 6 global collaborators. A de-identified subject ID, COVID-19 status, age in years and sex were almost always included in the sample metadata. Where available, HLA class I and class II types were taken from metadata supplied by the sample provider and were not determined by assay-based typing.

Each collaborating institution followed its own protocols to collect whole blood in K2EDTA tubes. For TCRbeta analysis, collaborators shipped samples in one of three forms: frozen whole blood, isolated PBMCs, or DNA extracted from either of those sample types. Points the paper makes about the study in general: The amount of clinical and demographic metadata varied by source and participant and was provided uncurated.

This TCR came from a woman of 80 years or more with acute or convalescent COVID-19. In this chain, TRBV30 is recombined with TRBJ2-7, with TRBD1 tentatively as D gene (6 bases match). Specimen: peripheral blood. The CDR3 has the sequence CAWVGASSREQYF. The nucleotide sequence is TGTGCCTGGGTGGGGGCTAGTTCCCGCGAGCAGTACTTC.